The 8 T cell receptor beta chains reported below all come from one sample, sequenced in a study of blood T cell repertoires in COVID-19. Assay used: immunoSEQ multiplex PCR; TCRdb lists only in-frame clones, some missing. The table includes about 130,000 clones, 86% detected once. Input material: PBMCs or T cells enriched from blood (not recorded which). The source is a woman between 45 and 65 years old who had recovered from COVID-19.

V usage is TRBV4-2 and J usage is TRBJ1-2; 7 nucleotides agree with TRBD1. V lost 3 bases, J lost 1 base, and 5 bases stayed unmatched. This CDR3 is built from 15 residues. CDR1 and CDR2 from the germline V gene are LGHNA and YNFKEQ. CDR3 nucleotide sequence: TGTGCCAGCAGCCAGACCGGGACAGATAACTATGGCTACACCTTC. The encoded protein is CASSQTGTDNYGYTF.

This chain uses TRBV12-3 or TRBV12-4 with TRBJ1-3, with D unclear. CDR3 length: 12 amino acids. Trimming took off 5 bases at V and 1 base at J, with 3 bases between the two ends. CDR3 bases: TGTGCCAGCAGTATATCTGGAAACACCATATATTTT. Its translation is CASSISGNTIYF.

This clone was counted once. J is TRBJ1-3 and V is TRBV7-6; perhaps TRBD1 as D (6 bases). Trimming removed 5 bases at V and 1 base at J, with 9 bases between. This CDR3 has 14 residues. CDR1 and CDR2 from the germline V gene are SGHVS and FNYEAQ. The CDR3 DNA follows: TGTGCCAGCAGCCTACAGGGTTCTGGAAACACCATATATTTT. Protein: CASSLQGSGNTIYF.

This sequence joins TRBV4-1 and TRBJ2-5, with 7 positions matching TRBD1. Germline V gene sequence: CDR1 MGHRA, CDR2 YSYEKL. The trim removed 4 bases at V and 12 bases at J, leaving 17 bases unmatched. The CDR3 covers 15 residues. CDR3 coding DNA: TGCGCCAGCAGCCCCTTAGGGTTGATCCGGGACAGAAAGTACTTC. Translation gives CASSPLGLIRDRKYF.

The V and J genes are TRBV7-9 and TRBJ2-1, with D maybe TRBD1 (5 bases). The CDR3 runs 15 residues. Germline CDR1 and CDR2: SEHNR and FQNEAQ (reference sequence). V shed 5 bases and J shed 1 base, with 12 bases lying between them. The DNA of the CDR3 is TGTGCCAGCAGCCCCGGAAGGGGTTCCTACAATGAGCAGTTCTTC. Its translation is CASSPGRGSYNEQFF.

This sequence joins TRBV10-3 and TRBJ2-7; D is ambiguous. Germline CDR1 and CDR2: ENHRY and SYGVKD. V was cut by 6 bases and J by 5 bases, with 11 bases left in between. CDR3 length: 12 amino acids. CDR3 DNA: TGTGCCATCAGCGGCGATGAGGACGAGCAGTACTTC. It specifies CAISGDEDEQYF.

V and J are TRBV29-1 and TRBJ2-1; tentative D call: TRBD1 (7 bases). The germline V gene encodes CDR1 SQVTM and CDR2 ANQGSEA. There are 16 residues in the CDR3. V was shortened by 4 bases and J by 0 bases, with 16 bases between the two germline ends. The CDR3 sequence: CSVAGETGHSYNEQFF. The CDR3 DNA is TGCAGCGTTGCGGGGGAGACAGGGCACTCCTACAATGAGCAGTTCTTC.

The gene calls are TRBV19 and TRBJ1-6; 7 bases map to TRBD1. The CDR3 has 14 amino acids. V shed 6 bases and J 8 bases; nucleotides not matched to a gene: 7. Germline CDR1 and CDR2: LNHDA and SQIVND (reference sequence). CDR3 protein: CASSDRDRDSPLHF. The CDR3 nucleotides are TGTGCCAGTAGCGACCGGGACAGAGATTCACCCCTCCACTTT.